The rows below give T cell receptor beta chains drawn from one sample of a study of cytomegalovirus exposure and HLA in healthy donors. Data came from immunoSEQ multiplex PCR; TCRdb stores just in-frame clones and leaves some out. The top ten clones hold approximately 13% of a sample with 100,000 to 150,000 clones, more than 65% of them seen once. The sequencing sample was made of PBMCs. These receptors all come from a woman in her sixties or seventies in good health and CMV-seropositive. The CDR3 runs from the conserved cysteine through the conserved F or W. The D gene is left open where the match is weak. Not every row has a clone size; where given, it reads once, few, many or a size class.

D,J,size,V,CDR3,DNA
NA,TRBJ2-7,NA,TRBV7-2,CASSNGVGEQYF,TGTGCCAGCAGCAACGGGGTGGGCGAGCAGTACTTC
TRBD1,TRBJ2-7,few,TRBV9,CASSPQTGAGEQYF,TGTGCCAGCAGCCCCCAGACAGGGGCTGGGGAGCAGTACTTC
NA,TRBJ2-7,few,TRBV30,CAWSVGGYYEQYF,TGTGCCTGGAGTGTAGGAGGATACTACGAGCAGTACTTC
TRBD1,TRBJ1-1,few,TRBV30,CAWSRGTDTEAFF,TGTGCCTGGAGCAGAGGGACAGACACTGAAGCTTTCTTT
NA,TRBJ2-3,NA,TRBV15,CATSGGHTDTQYF,TGTGCCACCAGCGGCGGTCACACAGATACGCAGTATTTT
NA,TRBJ2-7,NA,TRBV7-8,CASSLYQGLSYEQYF,TGTGCCAGCAGCTTATATCAGGGGTTAAGCTACGAGCAGTACTTC
NA,TRBJ1-2,NA,TRBV6-6,CASRDAKGHLYGYTF,TGTGCCAGCAGGGACGCAAAGGGACATCTCTATGGCTACACCTTC
TRBD1,TRBJ1-4,NA,TRBV7-2,CASSRQTGEMRKLFF,TGTGCCAGCAGCCGACAGACAGGGGAAATGAGAAAACTGTTTTTT
NA,TRBJ1-4,NA,TRBV30,CAWGSQEGSEKLFF,TGTGCCTGGGGCTCGCAGGAAGGCTCTGAAAAACTGTTTTTT
TRBD2,TRBJ2-1,NA,TRBV30,CAWSGLAGGPLSYNEQFF,TGTGCCTGGAGTGGACTAGCGGGAGGACCCCTCTCCTACAATGAGCAGTTCTTC
NA,TRBJ1-2,NA,TRBV7-8,CASSLERLAGQTDYGYTF,TGTGCCAGCAGCTTAGAGAGACTCGCAGGGCAGACTGACTATGGCTACACCTTC
TRBD1,TRBJ2-1,NA,TRBV7-2,CASSSGTGLKWQFF,TGTGCCAGCAGTTCCGGGACAGGACTTAAGTGGCAGTTCTTC
NA,TRBJ2-1,NA,TRBV9,CASSPGPGSYNEQFF,TGTGCCAGCAGCCCCGGCCCGGGGTCCTACAATGAGCAGTTCTTC
NA,TRBJ2-7,few,TRBV2,CASSRWGAQGGYEQYF,TGTGCCAGCAGTCGGTGGGGGGCGCAGGGGGGTTACGAGCAGTACTTC
NA,TRBJ1-3,NA,TRBV9,CASSVGGPTGNTIYF,TGTGCCAGCAGCGTAGGCGGTCCAACTGGAAACACCATATATTTT
NA,TRBJ2-2,NA,TRBV7-9,CASTVIGDTGELFF,TGTGCCAGCACCGTGATAGGGGACACCGGGGAGCTGTTTTTT
NA,TRBJ1-1,NA,TRBV4-2,CASSQDRNRVYNTEAFF,TGTGCCAGCAGCCAAGATCGAAACAGGGTGTATAACACTGAAGCTTTCTTT
NA,TRBJ1-4,NA,TRBV19,CASTPLRGGDEKLFF,TGTGCCAGTACCCCCCTCCGGGGGGGGGATGAAAAACTGTTTTTT
TRBD1,TRBJ1-1,NA,TRBV7-2,CASRSGTERTEAFF,TGTGCCAGCAGGAGTGGGACAGAGCGCACTGAAGCTTTCTTT
NA,TRBJ2-5,NA,TRBV7-9,CSSSFHRVERETQYF,TGTTCCAGCAGCTTTCACAGGGTAGAGAGGGAGACCCAGTACTTC
TRBD1,TRBJ2-5,NA,TRBV30,CAWAPNRGGQETQYF,TGTGCCTGGGCCCCAAACAGGGGTGGGCAAGAGACCCAGTACTTC
TRBD1,TRBJ2-1,once,TRBV19,CASSPDRDNNEQFF,TGTGCCAGTAGCCCGGACAGGGATAACAATGAGCAGTTCTTC
TRBD2,TRBJ2-1,NA,TRBV7-2,CASSSLAGAPSYNEQFF,TGTGCCAGCAGCTCCTTAGCGGGGGCCCCCTCCTACAATGAGCAGTTCTTC
NA,TRBJ1-5,few,TRBV10-3,CAISEGQRPGGNQPQHF,TGTGCCATCAGTGAGGGACAGAGACCGGGTGGCAATCAGCCCCAGCATTTT
NA,TRBJ2-7,NA,TRBV11-2,CASSVTGNAYEQYF,TGTGCCAGCAGCGTAACAGGTAATGCCTACGAGCAGTACTTC
NA,TRBJ2-1,NA,TRBV28,CASSWALLDQLNEQFF,TGTGCCAGCAGTTGGGCCCTCCTGGATCAGCTCAATGAGCAGTTCTTC
TRBD2,TRBJ2-2,NA,TRBV11-3,CASSSGGGNTGELFF,TGTGCCAGCAGCTCTGGCGGGGGGAACACCGGGGAGCTGTTTTTT
TRBD1,TRBJ1-1,NA,TRBV11-3,CASSLGQGTNTEAFF,TGTGCCAGCAGCTTAGGACAGGGGACGAACACTGAAGCTTTCTTT
NA,TRBJ2-7,NA,TRBV18,CASSPGQGDEQYF,TGTGCCAGCTCCCCCGGGCAGGGCGACGAGCAGTACTTC
NA,TRBJ2-1,NA,TRBV7-3,CASSSARNRAGEQFF,TGTGCCAGCAGCTCCGCCCGAAACAGGGCAGGTGAGCAGTTCTTC
NA,TRBJ1-2,NA,TRBV4-1,CASSPPARGSARGYTF,TGCGCCAGCAGCCCCCCAGCACGGGGGAGCGCGCGGGGCTACACCTTC
TRBD1,TRBJ2-7,NA,TRBV5-1,CASSLSGQGAREQYF,TGCGCCAGCAGCTTGTCGGGACAGGGGGCGAGGGAGCAGTACTTC
NA,TRBJ1-1,NA,TRBV5-8,CASSLYRMNTEAFF,TGTGCCAGCAGCTTGTACAGGATGAACACTGAAGCTTTCTTT
TRBD2,TRBJ2-3,NA,TRBV29-1,CSVDRTSGGTDTQYF,TGCAGCGTTGATAGGACTAGCGGGGGCACAGATACGCAGTATTTT
NA,TRBJ1-5,NA,TRBV6-5,CASSYARGNQPQHF,TGTGCCAGCAGTTACGCGCGGGGCAATCAGCCCCAGCATTTT
TRBD1,TRBJ2-5,once,TRBV2,CASSYGTGVPVETQYF,TGTGCCAGCAGCTATGGGACAGGGGTTCCCGTAGAGACCCAGTACTTC
TRBD1,TRBJ1-1,NA,TRBV7-6,CASSSSSGTGRSEAFF,TGTGCCAGCAGCTCCAGCTCCGGGACAGGGAGGTCTGAAGCTTTCTTT
TRBD1,TRBJ2-3,NA,TRBV4-2,CASSQDPTGMATDTQYF,TGTGCCAGCAGCCAAGACCCGACAGGGATGGCGACAGATACGCAGTATTTT
TRBD2,TRBJ2-5,NA,TRBV11-2,CASSLGLAGGQETQYF,TGTGCCAGCAGCTTAGGGCTAGCGGGGGGCCAAGAGACCCAGTACTTC
NA,TRBJ1-5,few,TRBV9,CASSPSGIPQPQHF,TGTGCCAGCAGCCCCTCGGGGATCCCTCAGCCCCAGCATTTT
NA,TRBJ2-7,NA,TRBV7-2,CASSLDGRTLEYF,TGTGCCAGCAGCTTAGATGGCAGGACATTGGAGTACTTC
NA,TRBJ2-2,NA,TRBV7-2,CASSPSRATGELFF,TGTGCCAGCAGCCCCTCCAGGGCCACCGGGGAGCTGTTTTTT
TRBD1,TRBJ2-5,once,TRBV2,CASIKGTVQETQYF,TGTGCCAGCATAAAGGGGACAGTTCAAGAGACCCAGTACTTC
TRBD1,TRBJ1-1,NA,TRBV30,CAWSRGTGNTEAFF,TGTGCCTGGAGTAGGGGGACAGGGAACACTGAAGCTTTCTTT
TRBD1,TRBJ1-5,NA,TRBV7-2,CASSFWTGDQPQHF,TGTGCCAGCAGCTTCTGGACAGGGGATCAGCCCCAGCATTTT
TRBD2,TRBJ2-7,NA,TRBV10-3,CAISVGSGSYEQYF,TGTGCCATCAGTGTTGGTAGCGGGAGCTACGAGCAGTACTTC
TRBD2,TRBJ2-1,NA,TRBV11-1,CASSFGSGGLSYNEQFF,TGTGCCAGCAGCTTCGGTAGCGGGGGACTCTCCTACAATGAGCAGTTCTTC
TRBD1,TRBJ2-7,NA,TRBV5-4,CASSLGQGAREQYF,TGTGCCAGCAGCTTGGGACAGGGGGCGCGGGAGCAGTACTTC
NA,TRBJ1-1,NA,TRBV4-3,CASSQEPGTEAFF,TGCGCCAGCAGCCAGGAACCAGGGACTGAAGCTTTCTTT
TRBD1,TRBJ2-5,NA,TRBV11-2,CASGPGQGVLYQETQYF,TGTGCCAGCGGGCCGGGACAGGGGGTCCTTTACCAAGAGACCCAGTACTTC
NA,TRBJ2-4,NA,TRBV7-3,CASSLLPGNVNIQYF,TGTGCCAGCAGCTTACTCCCAGGGAATGTGAACATTCAGTACTTC
TRBD1,TRBJ2-5,NA,TRBV5-4,CASNPSDRGHETQYF,TGTGCCAGCAACCCGTCGGACAGGGGGCATGAGACCCAGTACTTC
TRBD1,TRBJ2-2,NA,TRBV13,CASSIIRTGTNTGELFF,TGTGCCAGCAGCATCATACGGACAGGGACTAACACCGGGGAGCTGTTTTTT
TRBD2,TRBJ2-7,NA,TRBV29-1,CSVESSGGDSTYEQYF,TGCAGCGTTGAATCAAGCGGGGGGGATTCGACCTACGAGCAGTACTTC
TRBD2,TRBJ2-1,NA,TRBV7-2,CASSSTGTSGGNLDEQFF,TGTGCCAGCAGCTCCACCGGGACTAGCGGGGGGAATTTAGATGAGCAGTTCTTC